Listed below are T cell receptor beta chains from one sample, sequenced in a study of control samples from healthy donors and cancer patients. Profiling relied on immunoSEQ multiplex PCR, and the TCRdb table lists in-frame clones only, not all of them. The repertoire has tens of thousands of clones, more than 70% of them found once; the top ten carry more than 5%. Sample: blood. These TCRs come from a woman aged 50 to 65 in good health. Both conserved end residues are part of each CDR3. D genes are given only for firm matches. The size of a clone is reported for some rows only, either as once, few or many, or as a class for expanded clones.

clone_size,v_call,j_call,d_call,cdr3_nt,cdr3_aa
NA,TRBV6-5,TRBJ2-7,TRBD1,TGTGCCAGCGGGGACAGGGTATACGAGCAGTACTTC,CASGDRVYEQYF
NA,TRBV30,TRBJ1-5,NA,TGTGCCTGGAGTGTGAAAGGGAATCAGCCCCAGCATTTT,CAWSVKGNQPQHF
NA,TRBV2,TRBJ2-2,NA,TGTGCCACAAAGGGGCAGGGACCCACTCGGGAGCTGTTTTTT,CATKGQGPTRELFF
NA,TRBV7-9,TRBJ1-1,NA,TGTGCCAGCGGCCTGGCTGGGAACACTGAAGCTTTCTTT,CASGLAGNTEAFF
NA,TRBV6-4,TRBJ2-3,NA,TGTGCCAGCCTTATTATACTTAGCGGACCCACAGATACGCAGTATTTT,CASLIILSGPTDTQYF
NA,TRBV3-1/TRBV3-2,TRBJ1-3,NA,TGTGCCAGCAGCCAATTATTCCGGGCAGGGGATGGTAACACCATATATTTT,CASSQLFRAGDGNTIYF
NA,TRBV29-1,TRBJ2-2,TRBD2,TGCAGCGTATACAGCGGGGGGCTCAACACCGGGGAGCTGTTTTTT,CSVYSGGLNTGELFF
NA,TRBV19,TRBJ1-1,NA,TGTGCCAGTAGACTGACAATGAACACTGAAGCTTTCTTT,CASRLTMNTEAFF
once,TRBV7-9,TRBJ2-7,NA,TGTGCCAGCAGCTTAGTTGGAGGGAACTACGAGCAGTACTTC,CASSLVGGNYEQYF
NA,TRBV30,TRBJ1-3,TRBD1,TGTGCCTGGAGTGTAGAATATATGCTTCAGGGGGCTGGTGGAAACACCATATATTTT,CAWSVEYMLQGAGGNTIYF
NA,TRBV30,TRBJ2-3,TRBD1,TGTGCCTGGAGTGTACAGGGGGGTACGCAGTATTTT,CAWSVQGGTQYF
NA,TRBV10-1,TRBJ2-7,NA,TGCGCCAGCATTTTTCGGACCGAGCAGTACTTC,CASIFRTEQYF
NA,TRBV5-5,TRBJ1-1,NA,TGTGCCAGCAGCCATGACAGAAGAGCTTTCTTT,CASSHDRRAFF
NA,TRBV2,TRBJ1-1,TRBD1,TGTGCCAGCAGTGCGGTCCCATGGACAGGCTCCCTGAACACTGAAGCTTTCTTT,CASSAVPWTGSLNTEAFF
NA,TRBV19,TRBJ1-4,NA,TGTGCCAGTAATAACGCCAATAATGAAAAACTGTTTTTT,CASNNANNEKLFF